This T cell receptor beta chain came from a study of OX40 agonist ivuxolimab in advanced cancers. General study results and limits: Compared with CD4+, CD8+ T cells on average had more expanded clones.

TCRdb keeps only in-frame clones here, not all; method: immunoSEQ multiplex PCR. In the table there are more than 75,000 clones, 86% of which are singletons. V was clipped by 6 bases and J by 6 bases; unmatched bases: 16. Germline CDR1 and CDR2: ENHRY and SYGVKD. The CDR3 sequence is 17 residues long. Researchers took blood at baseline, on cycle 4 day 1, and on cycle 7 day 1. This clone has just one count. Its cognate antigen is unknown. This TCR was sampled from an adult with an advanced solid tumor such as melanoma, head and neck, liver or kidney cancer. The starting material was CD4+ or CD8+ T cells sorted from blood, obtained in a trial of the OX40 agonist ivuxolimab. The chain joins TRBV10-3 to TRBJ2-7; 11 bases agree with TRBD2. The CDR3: CAIREIIGLAGFSEQYF. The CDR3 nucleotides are TGTGCCATCAGGGAAATTATCGGACTAGCGGGTTTCTCCGAGCAGTACTTC.